Presented here are 21 T cell receptor beta chains from one specimen sequenced in a study of identifying expanded T cells in peripheral blood. Sequencing was performed with immunoSEQ multiplex PCR; in TCRdb, only in-frame clones are kept and a portion is missing. The sample records under 130,000 clones, roughly 91% being singletons. The sample was blood. The source is a person aged 18 to 70 in good health.

This clone was seen just once. V is TRBV7-8 and J is TRBJ2-2; D is unclear. The length of the CDR3 is 13 residues. Germline assignment: CDR1 SGHVS and CDR2 FQNEAQ. V was cut by 4 bases and J by 2 bases, with 5 bases left in between. CDR3 in DNA: TGTGCCAGCAGCTCCACCAACACCGGGGAGCTGTTTTTT. Its translation is CASSSTNTGELFF.

The chain links TRBV6-5 to TRBJ2-1, with TRBD2 identical over 9 bases. The junction had 6 bases not matched to a gene; V was cut back by 5 bases and J by 7 bases. The CDR3 is made up of 14 amino acids. CDR1 and CDR2 (germline): MNHEY, SVGAGI. The CDR3 DNA reads TGTGCCAGCAGTCGGGCGGGGGGGCTTAATGAGCAGTTCTTC. It is translated as CASSRAGGLNEQFF.

The chain has TRBV9 and TRBJ1-5; D is possibly TRBD1 (5 bases). CDR1 is SGDLS and CDR2 is YYNGEE in the germline V gene. This CDR3 contains 15 residues. Trimming took 7 bases from V and 4 from J, leaving 18 bases between them. The CDR3, as DNA: TGTGCCAGCTCACTCTCGGGGGGAACGAATCAGCCCCAGCATTTT. It codes for CASSLSGGTNQPQHF. The entire variable domain, with the rest obtained from reference TRBV9 and TRBJ1-5, is as follows: DSGVTQTPKHLITATGQRVTLRCSPRSGDLSVYWYQQSLDQGLQFLIQYYNGEERAKGNILERFSAQQFPDLHSELNLSSLELGDSALYFCASSLSGGTNQPQHFGDGTRLSIL.

This clone was counted many times. V usage is TRBV2 and J usage is TRBJ2-3; possible D gene TRBD2, 6 bases. The CDR3 loop spans 16 amino acids. V shed 8 bases and J shed 1 base, with 19 bases lying between them. Germline V lookup: CDR1 SNHLY, CDR2 FYNNEI. CDR3 residues: CASFLSQAGRTDTQYF. The DNA of the CDR3 is TGTGCCAGCTTCCTCTCACAGGCGGGGCGCACAGATACGCAGTATTTT. Using reference TRBV2 and TRBJ2-3 for the parts outside the CDR3, the full variable domain is EPEVTQTPSHQVTQMGQEVILRCVPISNHLYFYWYRQILGQKVEFLVSFYNNEISEKSEIFDDQFSVERPDGSNFTLKIRSTKLEDSAMYFCASFLSQAGRTDTQYFGPGTRLTVL.

The rearrangement joins TRBV7-9 to TRBJ2-1; 9 positions match TRBD1. This CDR3 contains 18 residues. Germline V gives CDR1 SEHNR, CDR2 FQNEAQ (reference sequence). The junction had 12 bases not matched to a gene; V was cut back by 4 bases and J by 2 bases. CDR3 protein: CASSSRVWRQGAYNEQFF. The CDR3 DNA sequence: TGTGCCAGCAGCTCCCGGGTTTGGAGACAGGGGGCCTACAATGAGCAGTTCTTC.

The chain recombines TRBV7-3 with TRBJ2-7, with 7 bases that match TRBD1. From germline, CDR1 is SGHTA and CDR2 FQGTGA. Trimming removed 6 bases from V and 6 bases from J; junction bases left unmatched: 8. This CDR3 comprises 13 residues. Here the CDR3 reads CASRPDRAGEQYF. CDR3 bases: TGTGCCAGCAGACCCGACAGGGCAGGCGAGCAGTACTTC.

The V and J genes are TRBV4-1 and TRBJ2-7; no clear D gene. The CDR3 sequence is 15 residues long. Germline V gene sequence: CDR1 MGHRA, CDR2 YSYEKL. V dropped 0 bases and J dropped 5 bases, with 14 bases sitting between them. CDR3 residues: CASSQESRMPNEQYF. Written as DNA, the CDR3 is TGCGCCAGCAGCCAAGAATCAAGGATGCCTAACGAGCAGTACTTC.

The chain links TRBV19 to TRBJ2-7; 10 bases are a match to TRBD2. V was clipped by 5 bases and J by 4 bases; unmatched bases: 5. CDR3 size: 14 residues. Germline CDR1 and CDR2: LNHDA and SQIVND (reference sequence). The CDR3 protein is CASSVSGGFYEQYF. The CDR3 coding sequence is TGTGCCAGTAGTGTTAGCGGGGGGTTTTACGAGCAGTACTTC.

The chain has TRBV7-2 and TRBJ2-7, with D possibly TRBD2 on 5 matching bases. Per the germline V gene, CDR1 is SGHTA and CDR2 is FQGNSA. The V gene lost 5 bases and the J gene lost 2 bases, with 13 bases spanning the gap. The CDR3 consists of 14 residues. CDR3 DNA sequence: TGTGCCAGCAGCCCAGGAGGAGGCCCCTACGAGCAGTACTTC. Translated: CASSPGGGPYEQYF.

The rearrangement links TRBV19 to TRBJ2-3, with TRBD1 as a possible D gene (5 bases). The germline V and J ends were trimmed by 5 bases and 4 bases, with 10 bases remaining between them. Germline V gene data show CDR1 as LNHDA and CDR2 as SQIVND (reference sequence). There are 13 residues in the CDR3. CDR3 loop: CASSDRSSDTQYF. The DNA for the CDR3 is TGTGCCAGTAGTGACAGATCCTCAGATACGCAGTATTTT.

This clone has only a few counts. The chain joins TRBV4-2 to TRBJ1-2, with D uncertain. Deletions cut 3 bases from V and 2 bases from J, with 7 bases between. This CDR3 spans 13 amino acids. The germline gives CDR1 LGHNA, CDR2 YNFKEQ. The CDR3 nucleotides are TGTGCCAGCAGCCACGGTCAGAACTATGGCTACACCTTC. Amino acids: CASSHGQNYGYTF.

This clone was counted at least ten times. The rearrangement uses TRBV6-6 and TRBJ2-3; weak D call: TRBD2 (7 bases). Germline V gene lookup returns CDR1 MNHNY and CDR2 SVGAGI (reference sequence). V was clipped by 2 bases and J by 2 bases, with 8 bases between them. CDR3 length: 14 residues. CDR3 bases: TGTGCCAGCAGTTACGGGGGGGCCACAGATACGCAGTATTTT. Translating gives CASSYGGATDTQYF.

This rearrangement joins TRBV28 to TRBJ1-1, with D perhaps matching TRBD1 (5 bases). Germline CDR1 is MDHEN and CDR2 is SYDVKM. V was trimmed by 7 bases and J by 11 bases, leaving 14 bases between them. The CDR3 is 11 amino acids. The CDR3 coding sequence is TGTGCCAGCAAGGCAGGGAAATGGGCTTTCTTT. Its translation is CASKAGKWAFF.

The genes are TRBV7-2 and TRBJ2-1; 9 bases map to TRBD1. V was clipped by 2 bases and J by 2 bases; unmatched bases: 1. The germline V gene encodes CDR1 SGHTA and CDR2 FQGNSA. The length of the CDR3 is 15 residues. This CDR3 reads CASSLRQGAYNEQFF. The CDR3 bases are TGTGCCAGCAGCTTACGACAGGGGGCCTACAATGAGCAGTTCTTC.

This chain uses TRBV6-5 with TRBJ1-5, with 7 bases lining up with TRBD1. J was trimmed by 6 bases and V by 6 bases; bases with no gene match: 8. The germline V gene has CDR1 MNHEY and CDR2 SVGAGI. The CDR3 runs 14 residues. CDR3 DNA: TGTGCCAGCAGCCCCGGACAGGTCGGTCAGCCCCAGCATTTT. This translates into CASSPGQVGQPQHF.

The V gene is TRBV5-1, the J gene TRBJ2-2, with D possibly matching TRBD1 (5 bases). The CDR3 contains 14 residues. Deletions cut 1 base from V and 5 bases from J, with 9 bases between. Germline CDR1 is SGHRS and CDR2 is YFSETQ. The CDR3 loop is CASSLSAGTGELFF. In nucleotides, the CDR3 is TGCGCCAGCAGCTTGTCGGCAGGGACCGGGGAGCTGTTTTTT.

The gene calls are TRBV9 and TRBJ1-1; 11 nucleotides line up with TRBD1. The CDR3 loop spans 16 amino acids. Germline V CDR1 and CDR2: SGDLS, YYNGEE. V lost 0 bases to trimming and J lost 4 bases; unmatched junction nucleotides: 5. CDR3 DNA sequence: TGTGCCAGCAGCGTAGATGTCGGGACAGGGGGCACTGAAGCTTTCTTT. Residues: CASSVDVGTGGTEAFF.

This CDR3 reads CASMGLRAVGTEAFF. The CDR3 bases are TGTGCCAGCATGGGGTTGAGGGCGGTTGGCACTGAAGCTTTCTTT. The chain combines TRBV2 with TRBJ1-1; D gene unclear. The CDR3 spans 15 residues. The ends were cut back, 7 bases at V and 4 bases at J, with 19 bases in the middle. Germline loops: CDR1 SNHLY, CDR2 FYNNEI. The full variable domain, with the rest looked up from reference TRBV2 and TRBJ1-1, is EPEVTQTPSHQVTQMGQEVILRCVPISNHLYFYWYRQILGQKVEFLVSFYNNEISEKSEIFDDQFSVERPDGSNFTLKIRSTKLEDSAMYFCASMGLRAVGTEAFFGQGTRLTVV.

The CDR3 spells CASSSMNTEAFF. CDR3 in DNA: TGTGCCAGCAGCTCCATGAACACTGAAGCTTTCTTT. The gene calls are TRBV7-6 and TRBJ1-1; D gene unclear. V lost 4 bases to trimming and J lost 0 bases, with 3 bases between them. Germline CDR1 is SGHVS and CDR2 is FNYEAQ. This CDR3 has 12 residues.

This sequence joins TRBV6-5 and TRBJ1-1, with D hard to call. CDR3 length: 14 residues. Deletions cut 0 bases from V and 8 bases from J, with 13 bases between. Germline V gives CDR1 MNHEY, CDR2 SVGAGI. The CDR3 DNA sequence: TGTGCCAGCAGTTACTCGATCCGAATAATAGAAGCTTTCTTT. Its translation is CASSYSIRIIEAFF.

CDR3 sequence: CASSFQGGTGELFF. The CDR3 bases are TGCGCCAGCAGCTTCCAGGGGGGCACCGGGGAGCTGTTTTTT. This rearrangement joins TRBV5-1 to TRBJ2-2; the D gene is possibly TRBD1 (7 bases). The CDR3 has 14 residues. The V end was cut by 2 bases, the J end by 4 bases, with 9 bases between. The germline V gene has CDR1 SGHRS and CDR2 YFSETQ.